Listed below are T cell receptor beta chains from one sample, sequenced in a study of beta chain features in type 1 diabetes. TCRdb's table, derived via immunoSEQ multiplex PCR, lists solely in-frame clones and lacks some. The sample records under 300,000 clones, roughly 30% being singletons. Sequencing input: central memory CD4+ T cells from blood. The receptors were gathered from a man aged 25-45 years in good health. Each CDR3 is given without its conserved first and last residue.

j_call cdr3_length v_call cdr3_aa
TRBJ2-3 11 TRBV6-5 ASRRDFTDTQY
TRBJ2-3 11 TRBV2 ASGRASTDTQY
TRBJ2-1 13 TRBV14 ASSQRGQGGNEQF
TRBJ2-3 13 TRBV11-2 ASNHRGLHTDTQY
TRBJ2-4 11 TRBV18 ASSPPTGGIQY
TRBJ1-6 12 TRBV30 AWRGGGTNSPLH
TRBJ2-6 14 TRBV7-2 ASSPRRRAGANVLT
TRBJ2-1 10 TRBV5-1 ASSPDRGEQF
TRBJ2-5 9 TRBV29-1 SVEDGETQY
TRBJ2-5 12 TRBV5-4 ASSLRSAQETQY
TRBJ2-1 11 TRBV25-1 ASSERTAGEQF
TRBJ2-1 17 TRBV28 ASSLTLGTSGSRGNEQF
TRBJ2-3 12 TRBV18 ASSLGRVTDTQY
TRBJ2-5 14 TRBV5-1 ASSLIPGQSQETQY
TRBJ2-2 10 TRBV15 ATSRREGELF
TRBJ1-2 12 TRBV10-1 ASSDTGGTDGYT
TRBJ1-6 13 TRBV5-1 ASSPLGTGISPLH
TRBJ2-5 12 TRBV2 ASNFGEVQETQY
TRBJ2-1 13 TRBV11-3 ASSPLGTPGAEQF
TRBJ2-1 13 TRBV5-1 ASSTLTGALNEQF
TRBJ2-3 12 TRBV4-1 ASSPGTSTDTQY
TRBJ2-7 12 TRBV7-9 ASSLLGQESEQY
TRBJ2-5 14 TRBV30 AWSATSGGAWETQY
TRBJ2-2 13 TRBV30 ATFRSGRNTGELF
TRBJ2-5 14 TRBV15 ATSRDLAGGQETQY
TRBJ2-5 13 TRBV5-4 ASSLLTADGETQY
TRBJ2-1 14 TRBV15 ATSREVKGAYNEQF
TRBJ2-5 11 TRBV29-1 SGRTDPPETQY
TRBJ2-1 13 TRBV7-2 ASSTRPGINNEQF
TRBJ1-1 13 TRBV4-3 ASSQGGSMNTEAF
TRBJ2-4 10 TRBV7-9 ASSLDKNIQY
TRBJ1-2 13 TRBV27 ASSWDRSILDGYT